This T cell receptor beta chain is drawn from a study of cytomegalovirus exposure and HLA in healthy donors. On the study more broadly: Most donors, 81% of approximately 400 genotyped, fell in the Caucasian-associated ancestry cluster.

This PCR relied on a set of 60 Vbeta primers and 13 Jbeta primers. TCRdb's table, derived via immunoSEQ multiplex PCR, lists solely in-frame clones and lacks some. The sample records 99,000 or so clones, around 84% being singletons. Whole-study results and caveats: In an earlier analysis, most TCR beta V segments were productive about 90% or about 30% of the time. HLA-A and HLA-B allele assignments for most subjects were reportedly predicted accurately using TCR beta sequences.

A word on this clone: Its target is not known.

Germline V gene data show CDR1 as SGDLS and CDR2 as YYNGEE. The CDR3 length is 15 residues. V lost 5 bases and J lost 0; bases outside the gene matches: 7. The genes are TRBV9 and TRBJ1-1, with 7 bases fitting TRBD1. The sequence was obtained from a man aged 25 to 40 in good health and CMV-seronegative. Sequencing was done on a sample of PBMCs. CDR3 nucleotides: TGTGCCAGCAGTGATCCAGACAGGGTGAACACTGAAGCTTTCTTT. Amino acids: CASSDPDRVNTEAFF.